The present T cell receptor (beta chain) was sequenced within a study of cytomegalovirus exposure and HLA in healthy donors. The trim removed 3 bases at V and 3 bases at J, leaving 2 bases unmatched. The CDR3 consists of 14 residues. The germline gives CDR1 ENHRY, CDR2 SYGVKD. The PCR used 60 Vbeta and 13 Jbeta primers. Here immunoSEQ multiplex PCR was the method, and the copy in TCRdb shows in-frame clones only, minus some. Of around 110,000 clones listed, 80% to 85% were seen once; the top ten hold about 3.9%. Study conclusions and caveats: Altogether, 160 or so TCR beta chains were recorded as cytomegalovirus-associated. What TCR beta sequences reportedly achieved was accurate prediction of HLA-A and HLA-B alleles in most subjects. The classifier was said to identify cytomegalovirus status with high specificity and sensitivity. In a later analysis, TCR beta V- and J-gene trimming was associated with a missense DCLRE1C variant.

To note about this clone: The antigen is unknown.

Specimen: PBMCs. V and J are TRBV10-3 and TRBJ1-1, with 9 bases lining up with TRBD1. The clonotype was recovered from a woman between 25 and 40 years old in good health and CMV-seronegative. The DNA for the CDR3 is TGTGCCATCAGTGACACAGGGGGCCACACTGAAGCTTTCTTT. Protein: CAISDTGGHTEAFF.